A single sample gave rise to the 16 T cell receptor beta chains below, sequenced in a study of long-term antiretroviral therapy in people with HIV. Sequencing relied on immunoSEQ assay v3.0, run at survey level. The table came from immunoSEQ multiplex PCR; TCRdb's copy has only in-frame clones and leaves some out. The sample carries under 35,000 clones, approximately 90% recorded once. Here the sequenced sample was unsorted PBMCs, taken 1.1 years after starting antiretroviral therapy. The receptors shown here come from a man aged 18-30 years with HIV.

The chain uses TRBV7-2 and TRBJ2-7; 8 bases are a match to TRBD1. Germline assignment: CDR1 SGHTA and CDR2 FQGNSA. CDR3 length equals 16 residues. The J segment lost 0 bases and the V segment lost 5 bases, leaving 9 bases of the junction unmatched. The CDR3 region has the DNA TGTGCCAGCAGCCTCCCGACAGGGGTCATCTCCTACGAGCAGTACTTC. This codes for CASSLPTGVISYEQYF.

CDR3 in DNA: TGTGCCAGCAGCTTGGGGGGAGGGGCGGGACTAGTCGACGAGCAGTACTTC. Its translation: CASSLGGGAGLVDEQYF. The chain combines TRBV5-4 with TRBJ2-7, with TRBD2 matching over 8 bases. The V gene's germline CDR1 is SGHNT and CDR2 YYREEE (reference sequence). V lost 0 bases and J lost 5; bases outside the gene matches: 13. The CDR3 is 17 amino acids.

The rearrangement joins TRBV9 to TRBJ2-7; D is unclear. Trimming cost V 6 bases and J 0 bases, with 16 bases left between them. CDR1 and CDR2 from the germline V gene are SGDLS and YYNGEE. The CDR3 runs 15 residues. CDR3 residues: CASTPFGSSSYEQYF. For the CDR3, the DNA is TGTGCCAGCACCCCCTTTGGTTCCAGCTCCTACGAGCAGTACTTC.

The CDR3 region is CASSWGWDRERNTQYF. The CDR3 nucleotides are TGTGCCAGCAGTTGGGGGTGGGACAGGGAGAGAAATACGCAGTATTTT. This chain links TRBV28 with TRBJ2-3; 9 bases line up with TRBD1. This CDR3 has 16 amino acids. Germline V gene sequence: CDR1 MDHEN, CDR2 SYDVKM. V lost 4 bases, J lost 7 bases, and 12 bases stayed unmatched.

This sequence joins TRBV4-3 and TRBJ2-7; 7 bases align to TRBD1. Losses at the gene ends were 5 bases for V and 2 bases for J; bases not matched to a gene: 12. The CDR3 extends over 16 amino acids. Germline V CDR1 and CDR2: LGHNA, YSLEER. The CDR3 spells CASSLLPGTATYEQYF. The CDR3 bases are TGCGCCAGCAGCTTACTCCCCGGGACAGCCACCTACGAGCAGTACTTC.

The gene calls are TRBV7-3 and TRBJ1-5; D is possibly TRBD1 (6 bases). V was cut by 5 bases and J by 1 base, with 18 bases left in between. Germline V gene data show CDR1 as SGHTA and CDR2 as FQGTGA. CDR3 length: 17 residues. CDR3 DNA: TGTGCCAGCAGCCTCAATTGGGGGCAGTCCAGCAATCAGCCCCAGCATTTT. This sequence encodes CASSLNWGQSSNQPQHF.

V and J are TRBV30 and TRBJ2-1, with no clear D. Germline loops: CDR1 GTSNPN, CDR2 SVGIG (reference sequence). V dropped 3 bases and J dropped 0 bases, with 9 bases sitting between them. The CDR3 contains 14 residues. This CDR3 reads CAWSSDVSYNEQFF. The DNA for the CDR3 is TGTGCCTGGAGCTCCGATGTCTCCTACAATGAGCAGTTCTTC.

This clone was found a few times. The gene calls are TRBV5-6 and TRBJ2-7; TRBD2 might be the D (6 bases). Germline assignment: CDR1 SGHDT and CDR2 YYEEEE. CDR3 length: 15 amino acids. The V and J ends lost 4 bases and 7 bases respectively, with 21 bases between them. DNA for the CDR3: TGTGCCAGCAGCCTGCGGTCGGGGGTAGGTTATGAGCAGTACTTC. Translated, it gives CASSLRSGVGYEQYF.

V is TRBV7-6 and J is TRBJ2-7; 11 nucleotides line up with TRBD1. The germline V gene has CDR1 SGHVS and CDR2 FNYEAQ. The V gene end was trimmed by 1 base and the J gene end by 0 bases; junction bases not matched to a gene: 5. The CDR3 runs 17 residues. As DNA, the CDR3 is TGTGCCAGCAGCTTAGGGACCGGGACAGGGGGCTCCTACGAGCAGTACTTC. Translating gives CASSLGTGTGGSYEQYF.

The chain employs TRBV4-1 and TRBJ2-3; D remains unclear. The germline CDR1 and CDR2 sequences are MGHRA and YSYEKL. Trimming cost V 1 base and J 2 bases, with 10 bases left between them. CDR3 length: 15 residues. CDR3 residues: CASSQGAKATDTQYF. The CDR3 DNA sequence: TGCGCCAGCAGCCAAGGTGCTAAGGCCACAGATACGCAGTATTTT.

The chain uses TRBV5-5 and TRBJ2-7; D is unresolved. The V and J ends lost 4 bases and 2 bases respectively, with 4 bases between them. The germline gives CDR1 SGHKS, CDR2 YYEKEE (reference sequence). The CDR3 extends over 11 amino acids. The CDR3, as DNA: TGTGCCAGCAGCGGTGCCTACGAGCAGTACTTC. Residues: CASSGAYEQYF.

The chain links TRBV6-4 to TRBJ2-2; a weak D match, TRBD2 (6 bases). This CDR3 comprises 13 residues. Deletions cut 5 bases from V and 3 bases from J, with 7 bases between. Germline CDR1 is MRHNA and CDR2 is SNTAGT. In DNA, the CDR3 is TGTGCCAGCAGTTCGGGGGACACCGGGGAGCTGTTTTTT. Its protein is CASSSGDTGELFF.

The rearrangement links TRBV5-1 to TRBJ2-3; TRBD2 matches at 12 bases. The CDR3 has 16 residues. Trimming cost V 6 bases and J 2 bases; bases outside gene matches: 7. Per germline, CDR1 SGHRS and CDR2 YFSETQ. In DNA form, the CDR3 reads TGCGCCAGCACCCCTGGGACTAGCGGGCTCACAGATACGCAGTATTTT. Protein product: CASTPGTSGLTDTQYF.

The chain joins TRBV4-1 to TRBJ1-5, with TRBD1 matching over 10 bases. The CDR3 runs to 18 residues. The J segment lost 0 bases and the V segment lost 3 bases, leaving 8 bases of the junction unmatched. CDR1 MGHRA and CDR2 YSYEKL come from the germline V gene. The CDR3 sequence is CASSHRGQGTYSNQPQHF. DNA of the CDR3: TGCGCCAGCAGCCATCGGGGACAGGGGACTTATAGCAATCAGCCCCAGCATTTT.

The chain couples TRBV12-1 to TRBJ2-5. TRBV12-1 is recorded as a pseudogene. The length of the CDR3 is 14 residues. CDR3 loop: CASSRRRAQETQYF. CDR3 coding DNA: TGTGCCAGCAGCCGGCGCCGGGCACAAGAGACCCAGTACTTC.

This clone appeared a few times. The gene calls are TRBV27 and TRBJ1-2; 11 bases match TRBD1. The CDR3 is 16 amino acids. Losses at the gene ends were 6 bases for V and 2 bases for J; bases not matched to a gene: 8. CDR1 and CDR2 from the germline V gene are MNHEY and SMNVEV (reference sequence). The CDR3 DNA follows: TGTGCCAGCAGCTGGGGACAGGGGGAAGGCAACTATGGCTACACCTTC. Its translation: CASSWGQGEGNYGYTF.